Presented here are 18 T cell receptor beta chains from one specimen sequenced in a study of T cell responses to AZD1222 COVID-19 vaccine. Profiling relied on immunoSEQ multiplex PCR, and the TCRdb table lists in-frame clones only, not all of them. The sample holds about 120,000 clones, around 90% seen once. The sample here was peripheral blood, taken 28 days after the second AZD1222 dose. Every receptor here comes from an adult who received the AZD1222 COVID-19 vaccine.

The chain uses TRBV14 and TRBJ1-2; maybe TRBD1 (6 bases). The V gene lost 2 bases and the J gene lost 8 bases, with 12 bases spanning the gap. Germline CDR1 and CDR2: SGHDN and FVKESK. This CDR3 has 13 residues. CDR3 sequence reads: CASSQYRARGYTF. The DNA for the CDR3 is TGTGCCAGCAGCCAATACAGGGCAAGAGGCTACACCTTC.

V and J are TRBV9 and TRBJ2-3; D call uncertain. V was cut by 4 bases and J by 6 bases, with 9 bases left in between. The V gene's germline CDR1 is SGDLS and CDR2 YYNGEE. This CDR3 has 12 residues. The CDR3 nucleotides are TGTGCCAGCAGCTTGGATTCGGATACGCAGTATTTT. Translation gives CASSLDSDTQYF.

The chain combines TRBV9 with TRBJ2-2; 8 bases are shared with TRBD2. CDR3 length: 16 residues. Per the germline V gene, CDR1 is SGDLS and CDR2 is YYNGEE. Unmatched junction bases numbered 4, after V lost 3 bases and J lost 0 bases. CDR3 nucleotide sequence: TGTGCCAGCAGCGCCATAGCGGGGCCGAACACCGGGGAGCTGTTTTTT. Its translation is CASSAIAGPNTGELFF.

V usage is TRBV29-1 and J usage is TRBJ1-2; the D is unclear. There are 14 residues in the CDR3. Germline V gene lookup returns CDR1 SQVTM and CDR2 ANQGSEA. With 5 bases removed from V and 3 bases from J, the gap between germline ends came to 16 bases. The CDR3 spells CSVPMAAGDYGYTF. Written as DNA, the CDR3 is TGCAGCGTTCCCATGGCCGCCGGGGACTATGGCTACACCTTC.

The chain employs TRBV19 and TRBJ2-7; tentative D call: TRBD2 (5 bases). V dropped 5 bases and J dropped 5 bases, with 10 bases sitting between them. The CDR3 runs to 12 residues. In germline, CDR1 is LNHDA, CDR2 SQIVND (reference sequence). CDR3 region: CASSLWENEQYF. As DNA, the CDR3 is TGTGCCAGTAGTCTTTGGGAGAACGAGCAGTACTTC.

Here the CDR3 reads CASSPQDIGVNEQFF. The CDR3 DNA reads TGTGCCAGCAGCCCACAGGACATAGGGGTCAATGAGCAGTTCTTC. This sequence joins TRBV7-9 and TRBJ2-1, with D possibly being TRBD1 (5 bases). Trimming removed 5 bases from V and 6 bases from J, with 17 bases in between. The CDR3 contains 15 residues. Looked up from germline, CDR1 is SEHNR and CDR2 is FQNEAQ (reference sequence).

The CDR3 DNA reads as TGTGCCACCAGCCTCGCAGGGATGGCTGGAAACACCATATATTTT. This translates into CATSLAGMAGNTIYF. The chain employs TRBV15 and TRBJ1-3; a weak D match, TRBD1 (5 bases). The CDR3 contains 15 residues. With 5 bases removed from V and 2 bases from J, the gap between germline ends came to 13 bases. CDR1 and CDR2 (germline): LNHNV, YYDKDF (reference sequence).

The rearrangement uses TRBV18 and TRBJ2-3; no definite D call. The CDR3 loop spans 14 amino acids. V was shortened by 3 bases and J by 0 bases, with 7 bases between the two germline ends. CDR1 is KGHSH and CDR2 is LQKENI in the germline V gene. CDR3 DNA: TGTGCCAGCTCACCGCAGCCTAGCACAGATACGCAGTATTTT. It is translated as CASSPQPSTDTQYF.

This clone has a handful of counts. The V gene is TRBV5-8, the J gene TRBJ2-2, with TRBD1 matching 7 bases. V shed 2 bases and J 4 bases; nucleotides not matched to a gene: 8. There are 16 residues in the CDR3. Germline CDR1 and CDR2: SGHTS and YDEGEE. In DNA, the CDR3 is TGTGCCAGCAGCTTCCCGGGACAGTTCCGCACCGGGGAGCTGTTTTTT. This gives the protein CASSFPGQFRTGELFF.

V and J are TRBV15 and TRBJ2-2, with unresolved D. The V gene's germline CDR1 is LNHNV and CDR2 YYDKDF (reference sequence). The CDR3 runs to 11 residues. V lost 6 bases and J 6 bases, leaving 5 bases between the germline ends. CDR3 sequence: CATRVSGELFF. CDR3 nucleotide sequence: TGTGCCACCAGGGTTTCCGGGGAGCTGTTTTTT.

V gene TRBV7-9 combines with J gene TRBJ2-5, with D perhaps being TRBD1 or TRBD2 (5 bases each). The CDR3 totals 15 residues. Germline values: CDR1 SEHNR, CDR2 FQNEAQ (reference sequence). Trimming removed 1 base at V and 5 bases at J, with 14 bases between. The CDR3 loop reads CASSLGAGAGETQYF. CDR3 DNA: TGTGCCAGCAGCTTAGGAGCCGGGGCCGGGGAGACCCAGTACTTC. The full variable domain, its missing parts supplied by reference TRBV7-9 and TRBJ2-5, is DTGVSQNPRHKITKRGQNVTFRCDPISEHNRLYWYRQTLGQGPEFLTYFQNEAQLEKSRLLSDRFSAERPKGSFSTLEIQRTEQGDSAMYLCASSLGAGAGETQYFGPGTRLLVL.

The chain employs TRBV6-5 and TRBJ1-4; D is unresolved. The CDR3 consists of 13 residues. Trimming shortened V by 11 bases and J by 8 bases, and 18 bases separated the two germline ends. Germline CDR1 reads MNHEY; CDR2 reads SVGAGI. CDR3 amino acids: CASSVRDQEKLFF. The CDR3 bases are TGTGCCTCATCAGTGAGGGATCAAGAAAAACTGTTTTTT.

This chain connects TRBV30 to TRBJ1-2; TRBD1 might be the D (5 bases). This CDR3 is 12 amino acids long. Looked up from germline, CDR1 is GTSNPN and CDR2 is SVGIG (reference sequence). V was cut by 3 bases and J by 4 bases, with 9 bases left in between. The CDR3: CAWRRDGYGYTF. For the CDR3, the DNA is TGTGCCTGGAGACGGGACGGCTATGGCTACACCTTC.

CDR3 in amino acids: CASSSSPGQGVFSTDTQYF. The CDR3 coding sequence is TGTGCCAGCAGTTCCTCCCCGGGACAGGGGGTCTTTAGCACAGATACGCAGTATTTT. The rearrangement links TRBV28 to TRBJ2-3, with 11 bases that match TRBD1. CDR3 length: 19 residues. Per germline, CDR1 MDHEN and CDR2 SYDVKM. With V trimmed by 4 bases and J by 0 bases, 12 bases remained unmatched.

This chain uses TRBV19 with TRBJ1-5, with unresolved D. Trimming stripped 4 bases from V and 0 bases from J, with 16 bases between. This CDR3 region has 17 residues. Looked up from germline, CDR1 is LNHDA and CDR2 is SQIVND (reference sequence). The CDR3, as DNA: TGTGCCAGTAGTACCATGCAGGCCGGAGTTAGCAATCAGCCCCAGCATTTT. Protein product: CASSTMQAGVSNQPQHF.

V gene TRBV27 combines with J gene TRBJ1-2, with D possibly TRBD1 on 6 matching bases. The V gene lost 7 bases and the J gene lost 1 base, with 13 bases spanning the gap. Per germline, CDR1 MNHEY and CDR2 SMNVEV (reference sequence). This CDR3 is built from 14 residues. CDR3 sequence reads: CASKTAGHNYGYTF. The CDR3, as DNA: TGTGCCAGCAAAACCGCGGGACATAACTATGGCTACACCTTC.

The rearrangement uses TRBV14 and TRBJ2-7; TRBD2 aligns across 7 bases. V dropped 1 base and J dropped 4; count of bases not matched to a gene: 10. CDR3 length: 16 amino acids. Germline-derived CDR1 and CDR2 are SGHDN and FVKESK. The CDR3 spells CASSQGSVSGGYEQYF. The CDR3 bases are TGTGCCAGCAGCCAAGGTTCAGTGTCGGGGGGATACGAGCAGTACTTC.

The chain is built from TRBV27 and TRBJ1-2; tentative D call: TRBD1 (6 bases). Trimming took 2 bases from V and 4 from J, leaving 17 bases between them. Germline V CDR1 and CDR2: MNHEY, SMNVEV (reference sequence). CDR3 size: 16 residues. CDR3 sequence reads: CASSLRSRAGAYGYTF. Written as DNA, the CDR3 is TGTGCCAGCAGTTTAAGGAGTAGGGCAGGGGCCTATGGCTACACCTTC.